Following are 20 T cell receptor beta chains from one sample sequenced in a study of T cell repertoires in cytomegalovirus infection. TCRdb passed the reads through MiXCR, listing each CDR3 protein once. Found here are approximately 500,000 distinct CDR3 sequences, more than 25% of them singletons; the top ten hold 13%. Sample: PBMCs. The receptors were sampled from a human donor in good health (CMV status not recorded). Some clones in this sample may be carry-over from other donors' samples.

Only a few counts were recorded for this clonotype. The V gene is TRBV5-1, the J gene TRBJ2-1; a possible D gene is TRBD2 (7 bases). From germline, CDR1 is SGHRS and CDR2 YFSETQ. CDR3 length equals 16 residues. V was trimmed by 7 bases and J by 5 bases, leaving 22 bases between them. The CDR3 reads CASDTGGLPRNNEQFF. DNA of the CDR3: TGCGCCAGCGACACGGGGGGCCTACCCCGAAACAATGAGCAGTTCTTC.

This clonotype was detected ten times or more. The chain has TRBV7-2 and TRBJ1-6, with D maybe TRBD1 (6 bases). Germline-derived CDR1 and CDR2 are SGHTA and FQGNSA. The CDR3 is 14 residues long. The V end lost 4 bases, the J end lost 11 bases, and 15 bases lay between the germline ends. This chain's CDR3 is CASSSVNREAPLHF. In nucleotides, the CDR3 is TGTGCCAGCAGCTCCGTAAACAGGGAGGCACCCCTCCACTTT.

The CDR3 region has the DNA TGTGCCAGTAGTAAGGCCAAACCGAACACTGAAGCTTTCTTT. The encoded protein is CASSKAKPNTEAFF. This chain uses TRBV19 with TRBJ1-1; D not certain. The CDR3 spans 14 residues. The germline V and J ends were trimmed by 4 bases and 1 base, with 10 bases remaining between them. The germline CDR1 and CDR2 sequences are LNHDA and SQIVND (reference sequence).

The V call is TRBV7-2, the J call TRBJ2-7; 8 bases line up with TRBD1. The trim removed 4 bases at V and 1 base at J, leaving 6 bases unmatched. The CDR3 covers 15 residues. CDR1 SGHTA and CDR2 FQGNSA come from the germline V gene. CDR3: CASSSTGVRSYEQYF. The CDR3, as DNA: TGTGCCAGCAGCTCGACAGGGGTTCGGTCCTACGAGCAGTACTTC.

The chain recombines TRBV19 with TRBJ2-1; 10 nucleotides align to TRBD1. This CDR3 has 15 residues. Germline V gene lookup returns CDR1 LNHDA and CDR2 SQIVND (reference sequence). Trimming cost V 4 bases and J 7 bases; bases outside gene matches: 7. The CDR3 DNA follows: TGTGCCAGTAGTACGACAGGGGGCTTGGCGAATGAGCAGTTCTTC. It is translated as CASSTTGGLANEQFF.

CDR3 in DNA: TGTGCCAGCAGCTTAGGGGGACTAGCGGGAGTCCTTACGTACTTC. Its translation: CASSLGGLAGVLTYF. The chain couples TRBV7-6 to TRBJ2-5, with 14 bases identical to TRBD2. Trimming removed 1 base from V and 13 bases from J; junction bases left unmatched: 8. This CDR3 region has 15 residues. Per germline, CDR1 SGHVS and CDR2 FNYEAQ.

The table lists this clonotype with many counts. V gene TRBV7-2 combines with J gene TRBJ1-6; no clear D. The germline gives CDR1 SGHTA, CDR2 FQGNSA. The length of the CDR3 is 17 residues. V lost 0 bases, J lost 7 bases, and 16 bases lay in between. The chain's CDR3 is CASSLAGSPILNSPLHF. The CDR3 DNA follows: TGTGCCAGCAGCTTAGCAGGCTCGCCAATTCTAAATTCACCCCTCCACTTT. Combining the CDR3 with reference TRBV7-2 and TRBJ1-6 gives the whole variable domain GAGVSQSPSNKVTEKGKDVELRCDPISGHTALYWYRQSLGQGLEFLIYFQGNSAPDKSGLPSDRFSAERTGGSVSTLTIQRTQQEDSAVYLCASSLAGSPILNSPLHFGNGTRLTVT.

This chain links TRBV12-3 or TRBV12-4 with TRBJ2-1, with D perhaps matching TRBD2 (5 bases). Between the trimmed V and J ends, which lost 1 base and 6 bases, there was a span of 19 bases. This CDR3 is built from 17 residues. CDR3 bases: TGTGCCAGCAGTTTAGTCCTGCCCTTTTCGAGCGGCAATGAGCAGTTCTTC. Translating gives CASSLVLPFSSGNEQFF.

The V call is TRBV7-9, the J call TRBJ2-7; D may be TRBD1 (5 bases). V was clipped by 1 base and J by 5 bases, with 6 bases between them. The CDR3 runs to 12 residues. The germline gives CDR1 SEHNR, CDR2 FQNEAQ (reference sequence). In nucleotides, the CDR3 is TGTGCCAGCAGCTTAGTAGGGGACGAGCAGTACGTC. It codes for CASSLVGDEQYV.

The CDR3: CASSITVRNMPGYTF. CDR3 DNA sequence: TGTGCCAGTAGTATAACAGTACGTAACATGCCTGGCTACACCTTC. The V gene is TRBV19, the J gene TRBJ1-2; D unclear. The CDR3 consists of 15 residues. From germline, CDR1 is LNHDA and CDR2 SQIVND (reference sequence). V lost 2 bases and J 7 bases, leaving 17 bases between the germline ends.

The chain employs TRBV19 and TRBJ2-2; D is unclear. There are 14 residues in the CDR3. V lost 6 bases, J lost 1 base, and 9 bases lay in between. Germline values: CDR1 LNHDA, CDR2 SQIVND (reference sequence). Here the CDR3 DNA reads TGTGCCAGTAGCCGATACCAGAACACCGGGGAGCTGTTTTTT. Residues: CASSRYQNTGELFF.

This clonotype showed up just a few times. The chain recombines TRBV20-1 with TRBJ1-2, with D hard to call. CDR1 is DFQATT, CDR2 SNEGSKA, per germline (reference sequence). Deletions cut 4 bases from V and 3 bases from J, with 12 bases between. The CDR3 spans 13 residues. The CDR3 coding sequence is TGCAGTGCTAAGTGGCCGTTCGACTATGGCTACACCTTC. Translated, it gives CSAKWPFDYGYTF.

There are a few counts of this clonotype. The chain joins TRBV5-6 to TRBJ1-2, with D possibly being TRBD1 (6 bases). V lost 8 bases, J lost 4 bases, and 15 bases lay in between. Germline lookup yields CDR1 SGHDT and CDR2 YYEEEE. This CDR3 spans 13 amino acids. CDR3 amino acids: CASKHREVYGYTF. In nucleotides, the CDR3 is TGTGCCAGTAAACACAGGGAAGTCTATGGCTACACCTTC.

This clonotype was counted only a few times. This sequence joins TRBV7-6 and TRBJ2-1; TRBD2 agrees at 12 bases. With V trimmed by 3 bases and J by 7 bases, 4 bases remained unmatched. The CDR3 extends over 15 amino acids. Germline V lookup: CDR1 SGHVS, CDR2 FNYEAQ. The CDR3 is CASSFLAGGKNEQFF. CDR3 DNA sequence: TGTGCCAGCAGCTTTCTAGCGGGAGGGAAGAATGAGCAGTTCTTC.

This clonotype turned up a few times. As DNA, the CDR3 is TGTGCCAGCAGTTTGCAGGGGCTTACTGAGCAGTTCTTC. This gives the protein CASSLQGLTEQFF. J is TRBJ2-1 and V is TRBV12-3 or TRBV12-4; tentatively, D is TRBD1 (6 bases). The length of the CDR3 is 13 residues. V was trimmed by 3 bases and J by 9 bases, leaving 12 bases between them.

V usage is TRBV10-2 and J usage is TRBJ2-7; 7 bases line up with TRBD2. J lost 3 bases, V lost 6 bases, and 8 bases had no gene match. Looked up from germline, CDR1 is WSHSY and CDR2 is SAAADI. The CDR3 has 14 amino acids. The CDR3 protein is CASRLSSGIYEQYV. The CDR3 nucleotides read TGCGCCAGCAGATTATCTAGCGGCATCTACGAGCAGTACGTC.

This clonotype was observed at least ten times. The genes are TRBV15 and TRBJ2-2; 8 bases agree with TRBD1. The ends lost 7 bases at V and 1 base at J; junction bases unmatched: 5. This CDR3 spans 15 amino acids. Germline assignment: CDR1 LNHNV and CDR2 YYDKDF (reference sequence). The CDR3 sequence is CATKAGGENTGELFF. The CDR3 DNA is TGTGCCACCAAAGCAGGGGGCGAGAACACCGGGGAGCTGTTTTTT. Combining the CDR3 with reference TRBV15 and TRBJ2-2 gives the whole variable domain DAMVIQNPRYQVTQFGKPVTLSCSQTLNHNVMYWYQQKSSQAPKLLFHYYDKDFNNEADTPDNFQSRRPNTSFCFLDIRSPGLGDTAMYLCATKAGGENTGELFFGEGSRLTVL.

This chain connects TRBV7-6 to TRBJ2-3; D not resolved. The germline gives CDR1 SGHVS, CDR2 FNYEAQ. The CDR3 has 15 residues. Trimming left V 1 base short and J 3 bases short, with 11 bases between. The CDR3 DNA reads as TGTGCCAGCAGCTTAGTCCTAGTGGAGACAGATACGCAGTATTTT. Translation gives CASSLVLVETDTQYF.

At least ten counts were recorded for this clonotype. V gene TRBV7-2 combines with J gene TRBJ2-7; 9 bases align to TRBD2. Germline values: CDR1 SGHTA, CDR2 FQGNSA. The CDR3 loop spans 15 amino acids. The V gene end was trimmed by 2 bases and the J gene end by 0 bases; junction bases not matched to a gene: 2. CDR3 sequence reads: CASSLLAGDSYEQYF. CDR3 DNA sequence: TGTGCCAGCAGCTTATTAGCGGGGGACTCCTACGAGCAGTACTTC.

This clonotype was counted a few times. V and J are TRBV9 and TRBJ2-7; 7 bases align to TRBD2. CDR1 SGDLS and CDR2 YYNGEE come from the germline V gene. The CDR3 runs 11 residues. With V trimmed by 8 bases and J by 5 bases, 4 bases remained unmatched. Here the CDR3 reads CASGGVHEQYF. Written as DNA, the CDR3 is TGTGCCAGTGGGGGGGTACACGAGCAGTACTTC. Variable domain in full (rest from reference TRBV9 and TRBJ2-7): DSGVTQTPKHLITATGQRVTLRCSPRSGDLSVYWYQQSLDQGLQFLIQYYNGEERAKGNILERFSAQQFPDLHSELNLSSLELGDSALYFCASGGVHEQYFGPGTRLTVT.